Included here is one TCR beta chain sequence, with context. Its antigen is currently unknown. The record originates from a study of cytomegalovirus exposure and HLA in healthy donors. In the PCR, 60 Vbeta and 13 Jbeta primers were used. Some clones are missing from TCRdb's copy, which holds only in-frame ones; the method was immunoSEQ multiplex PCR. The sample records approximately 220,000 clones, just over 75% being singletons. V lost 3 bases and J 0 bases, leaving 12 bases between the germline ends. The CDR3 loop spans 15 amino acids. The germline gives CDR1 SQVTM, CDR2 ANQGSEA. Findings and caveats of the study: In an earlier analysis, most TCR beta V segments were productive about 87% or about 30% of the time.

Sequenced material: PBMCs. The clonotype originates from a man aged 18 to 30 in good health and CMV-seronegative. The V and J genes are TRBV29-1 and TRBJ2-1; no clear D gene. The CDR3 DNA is TGCAGCGTTGATGGTAGCAAGAGCTCCTACAATGAGCAGTTCTTC. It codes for CSVDGSKSSYNEQFF.